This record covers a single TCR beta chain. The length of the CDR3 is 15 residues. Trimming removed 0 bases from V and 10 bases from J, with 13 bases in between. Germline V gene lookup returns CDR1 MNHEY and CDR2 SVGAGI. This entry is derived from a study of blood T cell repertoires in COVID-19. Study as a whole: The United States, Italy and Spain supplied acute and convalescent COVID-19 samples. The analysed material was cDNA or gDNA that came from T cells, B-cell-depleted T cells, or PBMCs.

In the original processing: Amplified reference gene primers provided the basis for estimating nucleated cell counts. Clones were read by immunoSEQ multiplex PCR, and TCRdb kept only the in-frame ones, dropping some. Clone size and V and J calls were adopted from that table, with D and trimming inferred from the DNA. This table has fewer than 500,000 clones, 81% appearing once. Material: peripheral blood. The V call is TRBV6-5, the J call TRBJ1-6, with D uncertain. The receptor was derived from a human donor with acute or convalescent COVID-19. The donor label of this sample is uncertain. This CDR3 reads CASSYSRFFESPLHF. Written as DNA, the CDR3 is TGTGCCAGCAGTTACTCGAGGTTCTTTGAATCACCCCTCCACTTT.